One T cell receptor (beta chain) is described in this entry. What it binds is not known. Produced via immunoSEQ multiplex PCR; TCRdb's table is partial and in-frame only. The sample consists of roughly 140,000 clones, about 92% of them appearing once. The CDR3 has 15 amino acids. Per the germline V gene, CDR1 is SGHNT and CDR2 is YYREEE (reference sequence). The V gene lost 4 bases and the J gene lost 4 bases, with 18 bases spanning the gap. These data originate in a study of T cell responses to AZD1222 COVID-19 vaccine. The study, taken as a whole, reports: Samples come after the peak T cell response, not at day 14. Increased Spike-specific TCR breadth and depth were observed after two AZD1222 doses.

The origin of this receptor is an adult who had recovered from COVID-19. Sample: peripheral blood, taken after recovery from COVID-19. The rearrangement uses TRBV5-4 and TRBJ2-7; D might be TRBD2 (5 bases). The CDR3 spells CASSPGGVSVYEQYF. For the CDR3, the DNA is TGTGCCAGCAGCCCAGGAGGTGTAAGCGTTTACGAGCAGTACTTC.